This T cell receptor beta chain is drawn from a study of T cell clonality in common variable immunodeficiency. This clone has at least ten counts. The sequenced fragment ends 3 residues before the CDR3 boundary, so the rest is inferred from the germline J gene. Looked up from germline, CDR1 is DFQATT and CDR2 is SNEGSKA (reference sequence). Losses at the gene ends were 1 base for V and 6 bases for J; bases not matched to a gene: 4. The CDR3 length is 14 residues. The method was immunoSEQ multiplex PCR; TCRdb's version includes in-frame clones alone and lacks a portion of them. There are roughly 58,000 clones in the sample, none observed a single time.

The sequencing input was peripheral blood mononuclear cells. The chain uses TRBV20-1 and TRBJ1-5, with 9 positions matching TRBD1. This clonotype was obtained from a person aged 18 to 70 in good health. The CDR3 is CSARGQGESQPQHF. CDR3 DNA (partial): TGCAGTGCTAGAGGACAGGGGGAAAGTCAGCCC.